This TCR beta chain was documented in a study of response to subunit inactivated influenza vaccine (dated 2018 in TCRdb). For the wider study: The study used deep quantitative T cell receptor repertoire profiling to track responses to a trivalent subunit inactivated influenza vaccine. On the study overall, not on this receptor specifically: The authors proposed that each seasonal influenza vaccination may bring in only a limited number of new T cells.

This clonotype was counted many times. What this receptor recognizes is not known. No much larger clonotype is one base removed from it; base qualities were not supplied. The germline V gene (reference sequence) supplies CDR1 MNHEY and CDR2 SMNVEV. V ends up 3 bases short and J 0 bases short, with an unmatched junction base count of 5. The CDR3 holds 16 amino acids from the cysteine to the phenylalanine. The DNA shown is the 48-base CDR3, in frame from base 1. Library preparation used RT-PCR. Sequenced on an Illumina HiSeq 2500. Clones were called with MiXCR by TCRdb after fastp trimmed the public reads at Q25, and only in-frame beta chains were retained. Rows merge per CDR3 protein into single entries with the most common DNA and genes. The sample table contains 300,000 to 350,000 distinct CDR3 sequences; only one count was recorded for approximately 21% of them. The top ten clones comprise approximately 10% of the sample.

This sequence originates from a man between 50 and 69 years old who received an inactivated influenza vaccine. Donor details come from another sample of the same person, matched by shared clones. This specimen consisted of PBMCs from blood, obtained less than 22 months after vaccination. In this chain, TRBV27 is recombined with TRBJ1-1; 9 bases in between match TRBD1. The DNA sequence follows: TGTGCCAGCAGTTTGACAGGGGGTGACATGAACACTGAAGCTTTCTTT. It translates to CASSLTGGDMNTEAFF.